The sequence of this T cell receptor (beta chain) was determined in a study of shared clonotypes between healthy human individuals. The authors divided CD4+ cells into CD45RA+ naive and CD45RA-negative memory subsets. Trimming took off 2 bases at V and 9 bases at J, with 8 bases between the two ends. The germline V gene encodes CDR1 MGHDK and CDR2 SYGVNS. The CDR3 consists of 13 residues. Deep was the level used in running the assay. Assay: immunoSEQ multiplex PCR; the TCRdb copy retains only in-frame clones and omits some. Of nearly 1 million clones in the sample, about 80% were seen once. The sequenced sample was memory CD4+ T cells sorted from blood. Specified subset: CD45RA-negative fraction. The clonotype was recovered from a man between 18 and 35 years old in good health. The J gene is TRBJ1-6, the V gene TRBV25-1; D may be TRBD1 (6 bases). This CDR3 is CASSEMTGSPLHF. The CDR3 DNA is TGTGCCAGCAGTGAAATGACAGGTTCACCCCTCCACTTT.